This T cell receptor beta chain was sequenced for a study of blood T cell repertoires in COVID-19 (dated by TCRdb to the early 2020s). Turning to the overall study: Collaborator samples came from the United States, Italy and Spain and covered acute and convalescent phases of COVID-19. The prospective study material was composed of cDNA or gDNA derived from T cells, B-cell-depleted T cells, or PBMCs. Deeply sampled blood TCRbeta repertoires from subjects exposed to, actively infected with, or recovered from COVID-19 were included in the dataset. The repertoires were made available in a free public database intended to serve as a resource for research on the immune response to SARS-CoV-2. The samples were drawn from two sources: the first 160 participants of the ongoing ImmuneRACE study, and 950 to 1,500 subjects contributed by 6 global collaborators. Sample metadata almost always included a de-identified subject ID, COVID-19 status, age in years and sex. HLA class I and class II types, where available, came from metadata supplied by the sample provider rather than from assay-based typing. Study-wide conclusions, independent of this receptor: Clinical and demographic metadata were provided uncurated, with the amount varying by source and participant.

Comment on this clone: It lacks a known antigen. The record has no base qualities; no much larger clone is one base away.

TCRbeta CDR3 regions were amplified from genomic DNA using the immunoSEQ Assay, a bias-controlled multiplex PCR. The authors processed their data as follows. The number of nucleated cells in each sample was estimated by amplification of reference gene primers within the assay. To quantify the absolute abundance of each unique TCRbeta CDR3 rearrangement, sequence reads were collapsed and filtered. For each sample, productive Simpson clonality was calculated by taking the square root of Simpson's diversity index across productive rearrangements. What TCRdb holds here is the immuneACCESS table cut down to in-frame rearrangements. Part of the clones is not present; checked against another copy, under half of the missing clones reflect an unresolved V gene, and the others are unexplained. V, J and clone size derive from that table, while D and trimming were established from the DNA sequence. The sample table shows about 250,000 clones, and roughly 86% are seen once. Just over 2.5% of the sample belongs to the ten largest clones.

The CDR3 goes from the cysteine to the phenylalanine over 12 residues. The retained sequence is limited to the CDR3, 36 bases, with the frame set at the first base. In the germline V gene (reference sequence), CDR1 corresponds to SGHKS and CDR2 to YYEKEE. The trim is 6 bases for V and 3 bases for J, with a gap of 9 bases between the germline ends. In the prospective study, participants were about 18 to 100 years old, resided in around 25 geographic areas of the United States, and were enrolled through a virtual design. Cohort assignment in the prospective study relied on participant-reported clinical history from a screening survey and a study questionnaire. In the prospective study, whole blood, serum and a nasopharyngeal or oropharyngeal swab were collected from each participant by mobile phlebotomists. Prospective study participants could optionally give additional blood draws and questionnaires over an approximately two-month period. Before DNA extraction, prospective study blood samples were shipped either frozen or at room temperature.

This TCR derives from a woman younger than 45 with acute COVID-19. The rearranged segments are TRBV5-5 and TRBJ1-1, with the D segment identity uncertain. Sequenced material: PBMCs or T cells enriched from blood (not recorded which). The DNA sequence reads TGTGCCAGCACCGATACGGACACTGAAGCTTTCTTT. It specifies CASTDTDTEAFF.